The source of this T cell receptor (beta chain) is a study of regulatory T cells in long-lasting Graves disease. Sequencing libraries for TCR beta were prepared with iRepertoire HTBI primers and Arm-PCR of CDR3 regions. TCRdb called the multiplex PCR reads again in MiXCR, with one record for every CDR3 protein. The sample contains 500,000 or so distinct CDR3 sequences, roughly 15% of which appear only once. This clonotype was counted at least ten times. Germline V gene lookup returns CDR1 LNHDA and CDR2 SQIVND (reference sequence). CDR3 size: 15 residues. V was cut by 9 bases and J by 6 bases, with 20 bases left in between. The time point is: newly diagnosed GD, antithyroid drugs for less than 3 months. RNA extracted from PBMCs served as the sequencing template. In addition, the sample was reused for a study of T cells in Graves' hyperthyroidism and ophthalmopathy.

The J gene is TRBJ2-2, the V gene TRBV19, with D tentatively TRBD2 (6 bases). This sequence originates from a woman in her fifties or sixties with Graves disease. The sequences come from peripheral blood mononuclear cells (PBMCs), collected at new diagnosis, from a patient treated with antithyroid drugs. The CDR3 nucleotides read TGTGCCAGCCGGTGGGGGGTTGGCGGATCCGGGGAGCTGTTTTTT. It specifies CASRWGVGGSGELFF.